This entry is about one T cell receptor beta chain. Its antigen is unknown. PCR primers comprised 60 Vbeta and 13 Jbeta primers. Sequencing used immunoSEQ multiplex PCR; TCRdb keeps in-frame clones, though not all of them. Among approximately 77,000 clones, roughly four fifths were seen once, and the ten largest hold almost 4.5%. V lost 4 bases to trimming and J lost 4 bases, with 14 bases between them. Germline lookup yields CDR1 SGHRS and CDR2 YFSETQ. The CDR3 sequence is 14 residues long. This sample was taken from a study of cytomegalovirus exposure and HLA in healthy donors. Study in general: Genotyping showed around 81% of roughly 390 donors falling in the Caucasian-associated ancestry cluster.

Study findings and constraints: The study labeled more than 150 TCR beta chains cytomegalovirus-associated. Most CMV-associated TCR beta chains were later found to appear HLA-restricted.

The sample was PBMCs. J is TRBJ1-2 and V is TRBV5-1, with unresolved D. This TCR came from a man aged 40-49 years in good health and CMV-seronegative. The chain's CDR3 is CASSPRTVPYGYTF. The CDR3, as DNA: TGCGCCAGCAGCCCCCGGACTGTTCCCTATGGCTACACCTTC.